These 13 T cell receptor beta chains originate from one sample sequenced in a study of cytomegalovirus exposure and HLA in healthy donors. Researchers ran the PCR with 60 Vbeta and 13 Jbeta primers. The protocol was immunoSEQ multiplex PCR, while the TCRdb copy is restricted to in-frame clones and leaves out a portion. The sample lists about 150,000 clones; roughly 80% were seen once. The material sequenced was PBMCs. Every receptor here comes from a male donor in good health and CMV-seronegative.

In this sample, this clone turned up once. The chain carries TRBV2 and TRBJ2-5; 9 bases are a match to TRBD2. The germline V gene has CDR1 SNHLY and CDR2 FYNNEI. V was pared by 6 bases and J by 5 bases, with 7 bases of the junction left unmatched. The CDR3 totals 14 residues. In nucleotides, the CDR3 is TGTGCCAGCAGGGCCATAGCGGGGGACGAGACCCAGTACTTC. This translates into CASRAIAGDETQYF.

This clone was picked up a small number of times. The chain employs TRBV28 and TRBJ2-3; D gene ambiguous. This CDR3 has 14 residues. The germline CDR1 and CDR2 sequences are MDHEN and SYDVKM. V was trimmed by 9 bases and J by 0 bases, leaving 13 bases between them. CDR3 protein: CASQSFTSTDTQYF. CDR3 sequence (DNA): TGTGCCAGTCAAAGTTTCACTAGCACAGATACGCAGTATTTT.

The chain recombines TRBV21-1 with TRBJ2-2; the table calls TRBD1, which could not be checked here. TRBV21-1 counts as a pseudogene. This CDR3 contains 18 residues. CDR3 region: CASSNGLRDILNTGELFF. The CDR3, as DNA: TGTGCCAGCAGCAATGGCCTCCGGGACATACTGAACACCGGGGAGCTGTTTTTT.

The chain carries TRBV28 and TRBJ1-1; maybe TRBD1 (6 bases). The CDR3 runs to 15 residues. The V gene lost 7 bases and the J gene lost 1 base, with 16 bases spanning the gap. Germline loops: CDR1 MDHEN, CDR2 SYDVKM. The DNA of the CDR3 is TGTGCCAGCACCCCCCGACAGGATTGGAACACTGAAGCTTTCTTT. Translated: CASTPRQDWNTEAFF.

The chain links TRBV5-5 to TRBJ2-7, with a possible D match to TRBD1 (5 bases). CDR3 length equals 13 residues. V was clipped by 4 bases and J by 7 bases, with 15 bases between them. Germline-derived CDR1 and CDR2 are SGHKS and YYEKEE (reference sequence). CDR3 nucleotides: TGTGCCAGCAGCAGGCTACAGGCGTTTGAGCAGTACTTC. Its protein product is CASSRLQAFEQYF.

The chain combines TRBV28 with TRBJ2-2, with TRBD1 matching 8 bases. Germline values: CDR1 MDHEN, CDR2 SYDVKM. The V segment lost 6 bases and the J segment 4 bases; nucleotides outside the gene matches: 7. The CDR3 has 15 residues. The CDR3 DNA is TGTGCCAGCAGAGTTGACAGGGGTCCCACCGGGGAGCTGTTTTTT. Encoded protein: CASRVDRGPTGELFF.

This chain connects TRBV29-1 to TRBJ1-1; 10 bases are a match to TRBD1. Germline trimming cut 4 bases from V and 1 base from J; bases unmatched to any gene: 6. Germline V gene sequence: CDR1 SQVTM, CDR2 ANQGSEA. This CDR3 has 15 residues. DNA of the CDR3: TGCAGCGTTGGCGGACAGGGGGGGTGGAACACTGAAGCTTTCTTT. Protein product: CSVGGQGGWNTEAFF.

The chain recombines TRBV15 with TRBJ2-3; 7 bases fit TRBD2. CDR3 length: 14 residues. The junction had 5 bases not matched to a gene; V was cut back by 7 bases and J by 1 base. CDR1 is LNHNV and CDR2 is YYDKDF in the germline V gene (reference sequence). The chain's CDR3 is CATIGDYRTDTQYF. CDR3 coding DNA: TGTGCCACCATCGGGGACTACCGCACAGATACGCAGTATTTT.

The J gene is TRBJ1-4, the V gene TRBV4-1, with unresolved D. The CDR3 covers 13 residues. V lost 0 bases and J 8 bases, leaving 7 bases between the germline ends. Germline lookup yields CDR1 MGHRA and CDR2 YSYEKL. CDR3 in amino acids: CASSQEPGEKLFF. The CDR3 DNA reads as TGCGCCAGCAGCCAAGAACCAGGCGAAAAACTGTTTTTT.

CDR3 in amino acids: CASSHYGQGNRDEQYF. The CDR3 DNA reads TGTGCCAGCAGCCACTACGGACAGGGTAATCGCGACGAGCAGTACTTC. The chain recombines TRBV28 with TRBJ2-7; 8 bases are a match to TRBD1. CDR1 is MDHEN and CDR2 is SYDVKM in the germline V gene. V was pared by 6 bases and J by 5 bases, with 15 bases of the junction left unmatched. The CDR3 covers 16 residues. The variable domain in full, completed from reference TRBV28 and TRBJ2-7, reads DVKVTQSSRYLVKRTGEKVFLECVQDMDHENMFWYRQDPGLGLRLIYFSYDVKMKEKGDIPEGYSVSREKKERFSLILESASTNQTSMYLCASSHYGQGNRDEQYFGPGTRLTVT.

The CDR3 sequence: CASSQTSGRYADTQYF. The CDR3 region has the DNA TGTGCCAGCAGCCAGACTAGCGGGAGGTACGCAGATACGCAGTATTTT. The chain joins TRBV4-2 to TRBJ2-3; 13 bases line up with TRBD2. This CDR3 comprises 16 residues. Losses at the gene ends were 3 bases for V and 4 bases for J; bases not matched to a gene: 4. CDR1 is LGHNA, CDR2 YNFKEQ, per germline.

This chain joins TRBV2 and TRBJ2-7, with 8 positions matching TRBD2. The CDR3 extends over 15 amino acids. Germline V gene lookup returns CDR1 SNHLY and CDR2 FYNNEI. J was trimmed by 3 bases and V by 5 bases; bases with no gene match: 9. The DNA for the CDR3 is TGTGCCAGCAGTAACCCAACTAGCGGCCGCTACGAGCAGTACTTC. Protein product: CASSNPTSGRYEQYF.

The V call is TRBV27, the J call TRBJ2-7; 7 nucleotides align to TRBD1. Germline V gene sequence: CDR1 MNHEY, CDR2 SMNVEV (reference sequence). The CDR3 extends over 14 amino acids. V was clipped by 2 bases and J by 3 bases; unmatched bases: 4. The CDR3 nucleotides read TGTGCCAGCAGTTTAACAGGGGCCAGCTACGAGCAGTACTTC. Translation gives CASSLTGASYEQYF.